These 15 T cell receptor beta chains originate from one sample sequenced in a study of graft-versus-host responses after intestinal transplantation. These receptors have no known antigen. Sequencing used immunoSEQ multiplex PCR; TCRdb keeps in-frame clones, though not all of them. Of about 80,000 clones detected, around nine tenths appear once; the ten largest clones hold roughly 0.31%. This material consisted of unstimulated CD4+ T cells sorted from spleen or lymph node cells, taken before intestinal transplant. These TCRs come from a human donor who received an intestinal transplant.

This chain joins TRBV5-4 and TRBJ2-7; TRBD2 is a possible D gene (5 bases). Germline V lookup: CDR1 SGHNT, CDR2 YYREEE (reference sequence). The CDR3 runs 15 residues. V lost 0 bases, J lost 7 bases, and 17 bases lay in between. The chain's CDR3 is CASSLGPTIMGEQYF. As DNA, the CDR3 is TGTGCCAGCAGCTTGGGCCCGACTATAATGGGAGAGCAGTACTTC.

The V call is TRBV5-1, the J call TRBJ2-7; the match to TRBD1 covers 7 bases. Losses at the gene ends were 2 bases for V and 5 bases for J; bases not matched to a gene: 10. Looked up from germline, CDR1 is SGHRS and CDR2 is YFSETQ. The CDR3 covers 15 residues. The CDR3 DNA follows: TGCGCCAGCAGCTTACAGGGGTCAGAACTCAACGAGCAGTACTTC. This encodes CASSLQGSELNEQYF.

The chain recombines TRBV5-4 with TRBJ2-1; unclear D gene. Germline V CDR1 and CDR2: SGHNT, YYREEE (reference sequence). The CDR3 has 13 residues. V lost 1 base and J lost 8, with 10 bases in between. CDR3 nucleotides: TGTGCCAGCAGCTTGAAGCTTACGGATGAGCAGTTCTTC. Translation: CASSLKLTDEQFF. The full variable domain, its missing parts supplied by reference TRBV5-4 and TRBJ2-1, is ETGVTQSPTHLIKTRGQQVTLRCSSQSGHNTVSWYQQALGQGPQFIFQYYREEENGRGNFPPRFSGLQFPNYSSELNVNALELDDSALYLCASSLKLTDEQFFGPGTRLTVL.

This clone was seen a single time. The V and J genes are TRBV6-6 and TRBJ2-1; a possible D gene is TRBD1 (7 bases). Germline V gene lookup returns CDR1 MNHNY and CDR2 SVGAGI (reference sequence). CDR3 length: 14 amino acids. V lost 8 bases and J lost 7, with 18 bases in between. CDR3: CASGIGGGRNEQFF. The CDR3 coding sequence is TGTGCCAGCGGAATAGGAGGGGGCCGGAATGAGCAGTTCTTC.

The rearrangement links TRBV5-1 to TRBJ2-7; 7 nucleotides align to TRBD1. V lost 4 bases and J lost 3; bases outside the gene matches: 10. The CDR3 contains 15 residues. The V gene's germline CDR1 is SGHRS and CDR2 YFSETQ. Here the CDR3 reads CASSPIRTGGYEQYF. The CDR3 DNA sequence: TGCGCCAGCAGCCCCATAAGGACAGGAGGCTACGAGCAGTACTTC.

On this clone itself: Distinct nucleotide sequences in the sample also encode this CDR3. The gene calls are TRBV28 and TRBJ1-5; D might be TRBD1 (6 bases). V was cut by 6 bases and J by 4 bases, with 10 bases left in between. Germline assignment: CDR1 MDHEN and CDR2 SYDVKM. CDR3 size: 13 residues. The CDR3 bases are TGTGCCAGCAGCTCCAGGGGAAATCAGCCCCAGCATTTT. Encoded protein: CASSSRGNQPQHF.

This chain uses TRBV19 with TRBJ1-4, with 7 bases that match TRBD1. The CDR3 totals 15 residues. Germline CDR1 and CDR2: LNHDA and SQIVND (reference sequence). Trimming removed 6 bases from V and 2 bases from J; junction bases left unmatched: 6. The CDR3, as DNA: TGTGCCAGTAGGCCGACAGGGAAGACTAATGAAAAACTGTTTTTT. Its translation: CASRPTGKTNEKLFF.

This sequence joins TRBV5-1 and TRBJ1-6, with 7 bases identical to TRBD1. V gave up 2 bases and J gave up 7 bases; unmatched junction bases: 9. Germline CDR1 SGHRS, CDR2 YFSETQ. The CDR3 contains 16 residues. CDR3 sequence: CASSFTGDRQNSPLHF. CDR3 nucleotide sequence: TGCGCCAGCAGCTTTACAGGGGACCGGCAGAATTCACCCCTCCACTTT.

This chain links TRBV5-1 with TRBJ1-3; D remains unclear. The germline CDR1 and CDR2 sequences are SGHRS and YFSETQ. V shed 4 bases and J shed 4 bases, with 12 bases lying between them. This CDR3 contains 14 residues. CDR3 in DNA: TGCGCCAGCAGCCCCCTCCCAGGAGGAAACACCATATATTTT. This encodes CASSPLPGGNTIYF.

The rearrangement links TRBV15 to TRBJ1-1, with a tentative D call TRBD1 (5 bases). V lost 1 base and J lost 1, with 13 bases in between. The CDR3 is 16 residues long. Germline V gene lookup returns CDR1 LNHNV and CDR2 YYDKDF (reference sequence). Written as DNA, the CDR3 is TGTGCCACCAGCAGAGTGATGGGGAGGGGGAACACTGAAGCTTTCTTT. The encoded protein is CATSRVMGRGNTEAFF.

CDR3 coding DNA: TGTGCCAGCAGTCCGACACAGGGGAAGCAGTACTTC. Translated: CASSPTQGKQYF. This rearrangement joins TRBV27 to TRBJ2-7; TRBD1 matches 7 bases. Per germline, CDR1 MNHEY and CDR2 SMNVEV (reference sequence). Trimming took 5 bases from V and 8 from J; bases not matched to a gene: 6. The CDR3 totals 12 residues.

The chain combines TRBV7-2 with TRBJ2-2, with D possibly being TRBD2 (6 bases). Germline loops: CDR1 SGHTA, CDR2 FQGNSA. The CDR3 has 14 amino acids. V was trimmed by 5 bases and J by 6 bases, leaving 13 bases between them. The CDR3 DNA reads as TGTGCCAGCAGCGAGGGACTCCCAGCCGGGGAGCTGTTTTTT. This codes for CASSEGLPAGELFF. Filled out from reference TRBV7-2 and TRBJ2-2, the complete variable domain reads GAGVSQSPSNKVTEKGKDVELRCDPISGHTALYWYRQSLGQGLEFLIYFQGNSAPDKSGLPSDRFSAERTGGSVSTLTIQRTQQEDSAVYLCASSEGLPAGELFFGEGSRLTVL.

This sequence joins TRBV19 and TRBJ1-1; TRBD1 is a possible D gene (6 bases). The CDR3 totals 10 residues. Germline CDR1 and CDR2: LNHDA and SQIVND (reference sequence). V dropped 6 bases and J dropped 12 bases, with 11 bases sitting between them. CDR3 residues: CASRAQGTFF. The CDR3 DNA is TGTGCCAGTAGGGCTCAGGGGACTTTCTTT. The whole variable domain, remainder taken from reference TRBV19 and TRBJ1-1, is DGGITQSPKYLFRKEGQNVTLSCEQNLNHDAMYWYRQDPGQGLRLIYYSQIVNDFQKGDIAEGYSVSREKKESFPLTVTSAQKNPTAFYLCASRAQGTFFGQGTRLTVV.

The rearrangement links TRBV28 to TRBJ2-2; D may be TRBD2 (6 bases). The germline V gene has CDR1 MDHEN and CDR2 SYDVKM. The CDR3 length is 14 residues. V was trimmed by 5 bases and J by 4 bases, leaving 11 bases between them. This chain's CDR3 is CASSTGGGTGELFF. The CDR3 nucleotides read TGTGCCAGCAGTACCGGGGGAGGCACCGGGGAGCTGTTTTTT.

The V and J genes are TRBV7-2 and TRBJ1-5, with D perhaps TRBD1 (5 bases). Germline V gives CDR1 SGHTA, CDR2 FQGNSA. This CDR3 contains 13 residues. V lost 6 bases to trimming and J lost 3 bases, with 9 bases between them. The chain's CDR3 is CASSYRSNQPQHF. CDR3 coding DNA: TGTGCCAGCAGTTACAGGTCCAATCAGCCCCAGCATTTT.